In this sample, the clone carrying this TCR beta chain turned up a few times. As yet, its antigen is unknown. This sample was included in a study of beta chain features in type 1 diabetes. Of the isolated RNA, all was reverse transcribed, and so the sequenced material was expressed TCRB transcripts. Sequenced by immunoSEQ multiplex PCR; TCRdb stores in-frame clones only, minus some. The data contain fewer than 250,000 clones, 9% to 10% of them singletons. Sorting of CD4+ naive, central memory, regulatory and stem cell-like memory cells was performed via CD45RO/CCR7/CD25/CD127/CD95/CD27. Findings of the study overall: The naive, central memory and Treg TCRB repertoires looked more alike in patients than they did in healthy donors. In all four CD4+ subsets, TCRB CDR3 length was significantly, moderately reduced in type 1 diabetes.

This CDR3 is built from 13 residues. The germline CDR1 and CDR2 sequences are GTSNPN and SVGIG (reference sequence). The V segment lost 6 bases and the J segment 5 bases; nucleotides outside the gene matches: 6. The sequenced material came from naive CD4+ T cells from blood. The clonotype was recovered from a woman in her late teens or twenties in good health. This chain joins TRBV30 and TRBJ1-2; 10 bases are a match to TRBD1. CDR3 bases: TGTGCCTGCCCACTGGGACAGGGGTATGGCTACACCTTC. It yields the protein CACPLGQGYGYTF.